The rows below give T cell receptor beta chains drawn from one sample of a study of graft-versus-host responses after intestinal transplantation. Their antigens are not known. This table comes from immunoSEQ multiplex PCR, and its TCRdb copy is limited to in-frame clones, with some not included. The top ten hold approximately 1.1% of the sample, which has roughly 98,000 clones, about 93% seen once. Material: unstimulated CD8+ T cells sorted from spleen or lymph node cells, obtained before transplant. Every receptor here comes from a human donor who was the organ donor for an intestinal transplant. The CDR3 runs from the conserved cysteine through the conserved F or W. A D gene is named only where the DNA matches it firmly. Clone size is shown for a subset of rows, as once, few, many or a class of expanded clone.

J gene | D gene | V gene | clone size | CDR3 DNA | CDR3 protein
TRBJ2-2 | NA | TRBV19 | NA | TGTGCCAGTAGTATGAGGAGGGGGGAGCTGTTTTTT | CASSMRRGELFF
TRBJ2-1 | TRBD2 | TRBV11-2 | NA | TGTGCCAGCAGCCCAGGCGGGGGGAGACCCTCCTACAATGAGCAGTTCTTC | CASSPGGGRPSYNEQFF
TRBJ2-3 | NA | TRBV4-3 | NA | TGCGCCAGCAGCCACCCCACCCCCGGGAAGACGAATACGCAGTATTTT | CASSHPTPGKTNTQYF
TRBJ1-1 | NA | TRBV19 | NA | TGTGCCAGTAGCCTCACGGTGAACACTGAAGCTTTCTTT | CASSLTVNTEAFF
TRBJ2-3 | TRBD2 | TRBV27 | once | TGTGCCAGCGGGCGACTAGCGGGAGGAACAGATACGCAGTATTTT | CASGRLAGGTDTQYF
TRBJ2-3 | TRBD1 | TRBV28 | NA | TGTGCCAGCAGTCGAGGACAGGGGGCCTCGGTAATACTAGCGGGTCCCTTCGGAGATACGCAGTATTTT | CASSRGQGASVILAGPFGDTQYF
TRBJ2-3 | TRBD2 | TRBV4-2 | NA | TGTGCCAGCAGCCAAGGAATTGAGCGGGGGGCCACAGATACGCAGTATTTT | CASSQGIERGATDTQYF
TRBJ1-2 | NA | TRBV5-6 | NA | TGTGCCAGCACCGTTACAGGGAGCTATGGCTACACCTTC | CASTVTGSYGYTF
TRBJ1-2 | TRBD1 | TRBV27 | NA | TGTGCCAGCAGTCCTCGACAGGGGGCGATGAGCTACACCTTC | CASSPRQGAMSYTF
TRBJ2-5 | NA | TRBV21-1 | NA | TGTGCCAGCAGGAGAATTAACATAGGGGGCTACCAAGAGACCCAGTACTTC | CASRRINIGGYQETQYF
TRBJ1-1 | NA | TRBV5-1 | NA | TGCGCCAGCAGCTCCCAGGTGATGAACACTGAAGCTTTCTTT | CASSSQVMNTEAFF
TRBJ1-2 | NA | TRBV10-3 | NA | TGTGCCATCAGTGAACAGGGAGGGGGTGGCTACACCTTC | CAISEQGGGGYTF
TRBJ2-7 | TRBD1 | TRBV12-5 | NA | TGTGCTAGTGGACGACAGGGTTCCTACGAGCAGTACTTC | CASGRQGSYEQYF
TRBJ2-7 | TRBD2 | TRBV9 | NA | TGTGCCAGCAGCGAGGGACTAGCGGGAGGATCCTACGAGCAGTACTTC | CASSEGLAGGSYEQYF
TRBJ2-1 | NA | TRBV4-2 | NA | TGTGCCAGCAGCCCCCGTGGTCAGTACAATGAGCAGTTCTTC | CASSPRGQYNEQFF
TRBJ2-1 | NA | TRBV27 | NA | TGTGCCAGTGGGGGACTCATTAACAATGAGCAGTTCTTC | CASGGLINNEQFF
TRBJ2-1 | NA | TRBV4-1 | NA | TGCGCCAGCAGCCAAGTCGGCGGCGGCGATGAGCAGTTCTTC | CASSQVGGGDEQFF
TRBJ2-1 | NA | TRBV19 | NA | TGTGCCAGTAGTATTCTGCCTAGCGAAAACAATGAGCAGTTCTTC | CASSILPSENNEQFF
TRBJ1-1 | NA | TRBV7-9 | NA | TGTGCCAGCAGCCCACCCCGCGCAGGGGAGGGGAACACTGAAGCTTTCTTT | CASSPPRAGEGNTEAFF
TRBJ2-7 | NA | TRBV5-1 | NA | TGCGCCAGCAGCTTGGGCGGTCCCCTGAACGAGCAGTACTTC | CASSLGGPLNEQYF